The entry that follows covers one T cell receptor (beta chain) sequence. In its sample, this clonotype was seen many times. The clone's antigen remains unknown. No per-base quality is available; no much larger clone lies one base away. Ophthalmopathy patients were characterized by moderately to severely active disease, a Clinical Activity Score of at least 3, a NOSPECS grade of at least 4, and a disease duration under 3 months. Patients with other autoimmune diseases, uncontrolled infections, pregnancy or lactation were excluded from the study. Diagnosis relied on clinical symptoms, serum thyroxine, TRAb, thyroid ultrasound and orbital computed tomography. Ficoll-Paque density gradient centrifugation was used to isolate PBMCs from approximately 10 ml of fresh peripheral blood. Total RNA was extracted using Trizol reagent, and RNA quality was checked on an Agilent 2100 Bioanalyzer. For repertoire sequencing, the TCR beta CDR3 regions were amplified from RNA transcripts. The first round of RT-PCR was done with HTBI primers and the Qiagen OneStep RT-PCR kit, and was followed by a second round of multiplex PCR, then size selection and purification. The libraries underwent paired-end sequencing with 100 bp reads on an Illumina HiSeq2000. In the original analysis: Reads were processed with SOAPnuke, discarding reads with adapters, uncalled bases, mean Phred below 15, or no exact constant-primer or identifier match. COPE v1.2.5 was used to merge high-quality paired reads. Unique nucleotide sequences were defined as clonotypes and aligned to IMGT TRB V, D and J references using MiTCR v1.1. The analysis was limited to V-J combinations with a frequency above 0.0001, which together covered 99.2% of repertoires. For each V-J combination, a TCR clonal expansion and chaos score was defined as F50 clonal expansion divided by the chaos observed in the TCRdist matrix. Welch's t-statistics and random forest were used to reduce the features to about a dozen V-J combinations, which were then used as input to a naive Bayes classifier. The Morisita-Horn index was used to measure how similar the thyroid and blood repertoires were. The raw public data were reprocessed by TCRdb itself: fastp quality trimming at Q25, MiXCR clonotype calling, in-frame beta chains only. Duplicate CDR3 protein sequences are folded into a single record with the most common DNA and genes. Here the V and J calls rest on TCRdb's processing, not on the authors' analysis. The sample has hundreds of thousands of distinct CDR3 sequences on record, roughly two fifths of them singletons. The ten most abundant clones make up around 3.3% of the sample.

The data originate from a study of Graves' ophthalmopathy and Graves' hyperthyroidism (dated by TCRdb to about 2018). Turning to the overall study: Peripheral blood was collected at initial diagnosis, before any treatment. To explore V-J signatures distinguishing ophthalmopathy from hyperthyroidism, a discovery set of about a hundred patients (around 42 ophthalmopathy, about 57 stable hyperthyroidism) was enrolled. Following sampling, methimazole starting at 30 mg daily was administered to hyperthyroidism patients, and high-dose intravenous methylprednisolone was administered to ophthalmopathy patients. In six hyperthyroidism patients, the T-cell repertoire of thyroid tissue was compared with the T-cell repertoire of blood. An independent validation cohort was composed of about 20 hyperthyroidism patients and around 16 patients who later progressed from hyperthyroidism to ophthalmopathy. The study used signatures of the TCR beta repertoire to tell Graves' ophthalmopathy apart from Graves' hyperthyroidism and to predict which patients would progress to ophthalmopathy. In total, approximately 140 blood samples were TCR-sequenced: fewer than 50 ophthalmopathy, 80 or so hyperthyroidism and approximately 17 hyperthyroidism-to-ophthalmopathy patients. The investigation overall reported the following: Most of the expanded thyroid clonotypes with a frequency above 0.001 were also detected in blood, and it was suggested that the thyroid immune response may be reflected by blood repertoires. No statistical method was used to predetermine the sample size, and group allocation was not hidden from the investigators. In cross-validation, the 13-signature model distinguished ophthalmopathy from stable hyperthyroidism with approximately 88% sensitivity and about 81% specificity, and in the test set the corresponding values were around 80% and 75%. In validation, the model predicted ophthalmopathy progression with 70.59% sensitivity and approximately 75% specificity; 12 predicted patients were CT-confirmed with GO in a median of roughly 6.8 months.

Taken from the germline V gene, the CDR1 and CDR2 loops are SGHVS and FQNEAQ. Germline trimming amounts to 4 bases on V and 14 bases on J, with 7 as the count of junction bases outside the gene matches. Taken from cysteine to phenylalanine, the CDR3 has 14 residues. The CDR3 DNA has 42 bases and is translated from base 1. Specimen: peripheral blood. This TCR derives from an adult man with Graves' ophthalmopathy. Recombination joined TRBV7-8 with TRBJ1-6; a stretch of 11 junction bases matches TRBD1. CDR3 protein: CASSSRTGGASLHF. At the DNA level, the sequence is TGTGCCAGCAGCTCGAGGACAGGGGGCGCGTCCCTCCACTTT.